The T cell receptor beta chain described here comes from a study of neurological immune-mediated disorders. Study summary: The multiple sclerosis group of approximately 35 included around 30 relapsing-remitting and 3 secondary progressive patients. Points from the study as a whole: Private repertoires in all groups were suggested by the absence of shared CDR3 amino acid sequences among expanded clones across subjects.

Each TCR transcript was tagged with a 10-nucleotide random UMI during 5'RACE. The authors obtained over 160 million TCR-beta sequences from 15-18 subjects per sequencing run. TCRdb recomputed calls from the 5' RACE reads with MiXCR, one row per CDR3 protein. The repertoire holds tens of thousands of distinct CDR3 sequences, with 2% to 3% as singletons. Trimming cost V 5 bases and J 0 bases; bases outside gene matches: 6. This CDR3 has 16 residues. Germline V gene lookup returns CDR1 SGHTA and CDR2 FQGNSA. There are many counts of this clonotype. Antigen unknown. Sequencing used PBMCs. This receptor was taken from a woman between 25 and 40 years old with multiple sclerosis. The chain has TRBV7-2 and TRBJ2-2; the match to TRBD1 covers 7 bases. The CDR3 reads CASSVEGAPNTGELFF. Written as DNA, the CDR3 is TGTGCCAGCAGCGTTGAGGGGGCCCCGAACACCGGGGAGCTGTTTTTT.